The 3 T cell receptor beta chains listed next were all sequenced from one sample in a study of cytomegalovirus exposure and HLA in healthy donors. 13 Jbeta primers and 60 Vbeta primers were used for the PCR. Assay used: immunoSEQ multiplex PCR; TCRdb lists only in-frame clones, some missing. This sample's table has over 200,000 clones. The sequenced sample was PBMCs. The receptor source for this set is a woman between 25 and 40 years old in good health and CMV-seropositive.

The chain links TRBV7-2 to TRBJ2-1; D remains unclear. The CDR3 covers 12 residues. In germline, CDR1 is SGHTA, CDR2 FQGNSA. The V end was cut by 4 bases, the J end by 15 bases, with 16 bases between. The CDR3 is CASSSGPHSPFF. CDR3 nucleotide sequence: TGTGCCAGCAGCTCTGGCCCGCATTCTCCGTTCTTC.

Worth noting for this clone: The junction departs from the called germline gene at one end, perhaps through a read error. This CDR3 reads CSTDDYGYTF. CDR3 nucleotide sequence: TGTAGTACAGACGACTATGGCTACACCTTC. The rearrangement links TRBV29-1 to TRBJ1-2; D is unresolved. Germline-derived CDR1 and CDR2 are SQVTM and ANQGSEA. The CDR3 is made up of 10 amino acids.

This chain connects TRBV30 to TRBJ1-3; possibly TRBD1 for D (5 bases). Trimming left V 3 bases short and J 9 bases short, with 18 bases between. The CDR3 consists of 14 residues. Germline-derived CDR1 and CDR2 are GTSNPN and SVGIG (reference sequence). The chain's CDR3 is CAWSETVYLATIYF. CDR3 nucleotide sequence: TGTGCCTGGAGCGAGACAGTTTATTTAGCCACCATATATTTT.